This section outlines one T cell receptor beta chain sequence together with its context. The assay was immunoSEQ multiplex PCR, and TCRdb's table has in-frame clones only and misses some. This sample has roughly 120,000 clones; around 91% occur once, and the top ten carry about 3.8%. This specimen comes from a study of blood T cell repertoires in COVID-19. The receptor was derived from a woman aged 55-69 years with COVID-19, enrolled during active disease. Input material: peripheral blood.

The CDR3: CASSPRLSGELFF. The CDR3 DNA sequence: TGTGCCAGCAGCCCACGATTGAGCGGGGAGCTGTTTTTT. The chain recombines TRBV7-3 with TRBJ2-2; no reliable D call. The CDR3 contains 13 residues. CDR1 SGHTA and CDR2 FQGTGA come from the germline V gene. V lost 5 bases to trimming and J lost 7 bases, with 11 bases between them.